Detailed here is one T cell receptor beta chain. Its antigen remains unidentified. Base qualities were left out, and no much larger clone turns up one base away. The immunoSEQ Assay, a bias-controlled multiplex PCR, was used to amplify TCRbeta CDR3 regions from genomic DNA. Under the source paper's analysis protocol: The number of nucleated cells in each sample was estimated from the amplification of reference gene primers within the assay. To quantify the absolute abundance of each unique TCRbeta CDR3 rearrangement, sequence reads were collapsed and filtered. For each sample, productive Simpson clonality was calculated as the square root of Simpson's diversity index across productive rearrangements. The source is immuneACCESS, and TCRdb retained only in-frame sequences with V and J called. Part of the clones is not carried over; for the studies checked, unresolved V genes explain less than half of this, and the remainder is unexplained. V and J calls and clone size are copied from that table; D and trimming were computed from the DNA. The sample includes more than 350,000 clones, with about 83% observed a single time. In total, the top ten clones hold roughly a tenth of the sample.

V and J are truncated by 6 bases and 3 bases respectively, leaving an intervening sequence of 17 bases. CDR1 and CDR2, looked up from the germline V gene (reference sequence), are LGHDT and YNNKEL. From the cysteine up to the phenylalanine, the CDR3 has a length of 15 residues. The entry retains the CDR3 DNA only, 45 bases that are in frame from base 1. Participants in the prospective study were aged about 18 to 90 years, lived in some 24 United States geographic areas, and enrolled through a virtual design. In the prospective study, cohorts were assigned on the basis of participant-reported clinical history obtained from a screening survey and a study questionnaire. Recovered participants in ImmuneRACE Cohort 3 were defined as having two consecutive negative NP/OP PCR tests, clearance from a healthcare professional, or resolution of symptoms. In the prospective study, mobile phlebotomists collected whole blood, serum and a nasopharyngeal or oropharyngeal swab from each participant. Additional blood draws and questionnaires over a 2-month period could optionally be provided by prospective study participants. Before DNA extraction, blood samples from the prospective study were shipped at room temperature or frozen.

This specimen belongs to a study of blood T cell repertoires in COVID-19 (dated by TCRdb to 2018 to 2021). As for the study more broadly: Samples from collaborators originated in the United States, Italy and Spain and spanned both the acute and convalescent phases of COVID-19. The repertoires were made available in a free public database intended to serve as a resource for research on the immune response to SARS-CoV-2. Deeply sampled blood TCRbeta repertoires from subjects exposed to, actively infected with, or recovered from COVID-19 were included in the dataset. The prospective study material was composed of cDNA or gDNA derived from T cells, B-cell-depleted T cells, or PBMCs. HLA class I and class II types, where available, came from metadata supplied by the sample provider rather than from assay-based typing. Samples came from the ongoing ImmuneRACE study (first 160 participants) plus 1,254 subjects from 6 global collaborators. Nearly every sample came with metadata listing a de-identified subject ID, COVID-19 status, age in years and sex. What the research found in general, with its limitations: How much clinical and demographic metadata was included differed by source and by participant, and the metadata was provided uncurated.

This TCR came from a woman aged 50 to 60 who had recovered from COVID-19. The sample comprised PBMCs or T cells enriched from blood (not recorded which). The chain was built from TRBV3-1 (or the pseudogene TRBV3-2) and TRBJ1-1, with the D gene not clear enough to name. The DNA sequence follows: TGTGCCAGCAGTCCTATGGGCGACGGCTACACTGAAGCTTTCTTT. The encoded protein is CASSPMGDGYTEAFF.